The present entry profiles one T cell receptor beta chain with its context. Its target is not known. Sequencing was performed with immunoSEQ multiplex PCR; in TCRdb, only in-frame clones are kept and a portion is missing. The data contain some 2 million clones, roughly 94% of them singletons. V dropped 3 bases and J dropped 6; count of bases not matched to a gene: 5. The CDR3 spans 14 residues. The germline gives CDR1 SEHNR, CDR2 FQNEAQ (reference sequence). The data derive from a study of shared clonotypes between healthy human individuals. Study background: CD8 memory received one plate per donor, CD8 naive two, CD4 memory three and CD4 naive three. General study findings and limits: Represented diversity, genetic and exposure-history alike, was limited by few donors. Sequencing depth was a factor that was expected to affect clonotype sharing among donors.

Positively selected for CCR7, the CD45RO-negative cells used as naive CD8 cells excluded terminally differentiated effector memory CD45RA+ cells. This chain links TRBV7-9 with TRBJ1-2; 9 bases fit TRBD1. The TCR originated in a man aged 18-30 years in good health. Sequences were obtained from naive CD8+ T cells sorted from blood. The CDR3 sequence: CASSLGTGQNGYTF. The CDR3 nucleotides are TGTGCCAGCAGCTTGGGGACAGGGCAGAATGGCTACACCTTC.